These 29 T cell receptor beta chains were sequenced from one sample in a study of blood T cell repertoires in COVID-19. The repertoire was sequenced with immunoSEQ multiplex PCR; TCRdb's copy has only in-frame clones and lacks some. Among some 66,000 clones, roughly 88% were seen once, and the ten largest hold around 1.2%. The sequenced sample consisted of peripheral blood. All receptors derive from a woman between 55 and 75 years old with acute or convalescent COVID-19.

The gene calls are TRBV5-1 and TRBJ2-3, with D possibly TRBD1 on 6 matching bases. The germline V gene has CDR1 SGHRS and CDR2 YFSETQ. CDR3 size: 15 residues. The V end lost 3 bases, the J end lost 0 bases, and 11 bases lay between the germline ends. CDR3 sequence: CASSSGDRSTDTQYF. CDR3 in DNA: TGCGCCAGCAGCTCCGGAGACAGGAGCACAGATACGCAGTATTTT.

The chain uses TRBV4-1 and TRBJ2-3; 13 bases align to TRBD2. The CDR3 contains 16 residues. Trimming took 1 base from V and 6 from J; bases not matched to a gene: 4. Germline assignment: CDR1 MGHRA and CDR2 YSYEKL. The DNA for the CDR3 is TGCGCCAGCAGCCAAGGACTAGCGGGGGGAGGGGATACGCAGTATTTT. Protein product: CASSQGLAGGGDTQYF.

CDR3: CASSFLAGEGTQYF. As DNA, the CDR3 is TGTGCCAGCAGTTTCCTAGCGGGAGAAGGTACGCAGTATTTT. This chain connects TRBV6-5 to TRBJ2-3; 10 bases agree with TRBD2. Germline lookup yields CDR1 MNHEY and CDR2 SVGAGI. The ends lost 4 bases at V and 8 bases at J; junction bases unmatched: 6. The CDR3 loop spans 14 amino acids.

The genes are TRBV4-1 and TRBJ2-1; D is perhaps TRBD2 (5 bases). Trimming stripped 4 bases from V and 8 bases from J, with 15 bases between. Germline values: CDR1 MGHRA, CDR2 YSYEKL. This CDR3 has 14 amino acids. CDR3 sequence reads: CASSLARGFDEQFF. In nucleotides, the CDR3 is TGCGCCAGCAGCCTGGCCCGGGGATTTGATGAGCAGTTCTTC.

The chain is built from TRBV5-1 and TRBJ2-1; perhaps TRBD1 as D (6 bases). CDR3 size: 13 residues. V was pared by 3 bases and J by 9 bases, with 13 bases between. CDR1 SGHRS and CDR2 YFSETQ come from the germline V gene. The CDR3 DNA sequence: TGCGCCAGCAGCTCGGTCGGGACACGTGAGCAGTTCTTC. It encodes CASSSVGTREQFF.

The chain joins TRBV5-1 to TRBJ1-1, with a weak D call TRBD1 (5 bases). Looked up from germline, CDR1 is SGHRS and CDR2 is YFSETQ. The CDR3 is 14 residues long. V was shortened by 3 bases and J by 4 bases, with 13 bases between the two germline ends. CDR3 sequence: CASSSSRAPTEAFF. CDR3 nucleotide sequence: TGCGCCAGCAGCTCCAGCAGGGCTCCCACTGAAGCTTTCTTT.

The chain couples TRBV7-8 to TRBJ2-3, with a weak D call TRBD2 (6 bases). The CDR3 length is 15 residues. Germline CDR1 and CDR2: SGHVS and FQNEAQ. V gave up 5 bases and J gave up 2 bases, with 14 bases separating them. CDR3: CASSLVAGNTDTQYF. The CDR3 DNA follows: TGTGCCAGCAGCCTAGTGGCGGGGAACACAGATACGCAGTATTTT.

The rearrangement joins TRBV6-6 to TRBJ1-5; TRBD1 agrees at 11 bases. CDR1 is MNHNY, CDR2 SVGAGI, per germline (reference sequence). The CDR3 loop spans 18 amino acids. Trimming took 5 bases from V and 0 from J; bases not matched to a gene: 9. The CDR3 bases are TGTGCCAGCAGTCTATGGGGGACAGGGGGTGGTAGCAATCAGCCCCAGCATTTT. Protein sequence: CASSLWGTGGGSNQPQHF.

The V gene is TRBV15, the J gene TRBJ1-4; D remains ambiguous. This CDR3 comprises 15 residues. The V and J ends lost 0 bases and 7 bases respectively, with 12 bases between them. Germline CDR1 reads LNHNV; CDR2 reads YYDKDF (reference sequence). The CDR3 spells CATSRDPDRAEKLFF. The CDR3 coding sequence is TGTGCCACCAGCAGAGATCCCGATCGAGCTGAAAAACTGTTTTTT.

The chain uses TRBV5-3 and TRBJ2-7; perhaps TRBD1 as D (5 bases). TRBV5-3 is placed among ORFs of uncertain function. V lost 0 bases and J 0 bases, leaving 7 bases between the germline ends. This CDR3 is built from 14 residues. The CDR3 protein is CARSLGQSSYEQYV. CDR3 in DNA: TGTGCCAGAAGCTTGGGACAGAGCTCCTACGAGCAGTACGTC.

The V and J genes are TRBV9 and TRBJ2-7; 9 nucleotides align to TRBD1. The CDR3 has 19 residues. Germline loops: CDR1 SGDLS, CDR2 YYNGEE. V dropped 7 bases and J dropped 0; count of bases not matched to a gene: 20. The DNA of the CDR3 is TGTGCCAGCGGGGGGACAGGGTATAAGACCTTTAAGAGCTCCTACGAGCAGTACGTC. Protein product: CASGGTGYKTFKSSYEQYV.

This rearrangement joins TRBV28 to TRBJ2-5, with D possibly TRBD1 on 6 matching bases. Germline CDR1 reads MDHEN; CDR2 reads SYDVKM. V lost 6 bases to trimming and J lost 4 bases, with 6 bases between them. This CDR3 contains 11 residues. The CDR3 here is CASRQGETQYF. The CDR3 DNA reads as TGTGCCAGCAGACAGGGAGAGACCCAGTACTTC.

This CDR3 is CASSQGDRGTTEAFF. DNA for the CDR3: TGTGCCAGCAGCCAAGGGGACAGGGGGACCACTGAAGCTTTCTTT. V and J are TRBV3-1 (or the pseudogene TRBV3-2) and TRBJ1-1, with 11 positions matching TRBD1. V was clipped by 1 base and J by 4 bases; unmatched bases: 2. This CDR3 region has 15 residues. The germline CDR1 and CDR2 sequences are LGHDT and YNNKEL (reference sequence).

The chain links TRBV30 to TRBJ2-5; TRBD1 aligns across 7 bases. CDR3 length equals 13 residues. The germline CDR1 and CDR2 sequences are GTSNPN and SVGIG (reference sequence). V gave up 2 bases and J gave up 4 bases; unmatched junction bases: 4. The CDR3 reads CAWSSNRGETQYF. The CDR3 coding sequence is TGTGCCTGGAGTTCAAACAGGGGAGAGACCCAGTACTTC.

This sequence joins TRBV19 and TRBJ1-6; no firm D call. Trimming took off 4 bases at V and 0 bases at J, with 7 bases between the two ends. This CDR3 comprises 15 residues. Germline CDR1 and CDR2: LNHDA and SQIVND (reference sequence). The CDR3 bases are TGTGCCAGTAGTACTGGGAGCTCCTATAATTCACCCCTCCACTTT. It encodes CASSTGSSYNSPLHF.

The chain carries TRBV5-6 and TRBJ1-1, with D possibly matching TRBD1 (5 bases). The CDR3 extends over 13 amino acids. The germline V gene has CDR1 SGHDT and CDR2 YYEEEE. The ends were cut back, 4 bases at V and 7 bases at J, with 14 bases in the middle. The CDR3, as DNA: TGTGCCAGCAGCAATTCGGGGGTATTTGAAGCTTTCTTT. The encoded protein is CASSNSGVFEAFF.

The chain is built from TRBV29-1 and TRBJ1-5; D perhaps matches TRBD1 (5 bases). Trimming cost V 4 bases and J 0 bases, with 7 bases left between them. This CDR3 is built from 13 residues. The germline V gene encodes CDR1 SQVTM and CDR2 ANQGSEA. The CDR3 sequence: CSVATGSNQPQHF. For the CDR3, the DNA is TGCAGCGTTGCCACAGGTAGCAATCAGCCCCAGCATTTT.

The J gene is TRBJ2-1, the V gene TRBV9, with TRBD2 identical over 11 bases. The CDR3 covers 16 residues. Trimming cost V 2 bases and J 6 bases; bases outside gene matches: 7. CDR1 and CDR2 from the germline V gene are SGDLS and YYNGEE. CDR3 nucleotide sequence: TGTGCCAGCAGCGTCTTCACTAGCGGGAGTGGCAATGAGCAGTTCTTC. This encodes CASSVFTSGSGNEQFF.

The chain has TRBV18 and TRBJ1-4; 9 nucleotides align to TRBD1. Per the germline V gene, CDR1 is KGHSH and CDR2 is LQKENI. V trimming: 1 base; J trimming: 8 bases; junction bases outside the gene matches: 5. This CDR3 has 15 amino acids. CDR3 protein: CASSPLGQGSEKLFF. Here the CDR3 DNA reads TGTGCCAGCTCACCACTCGGACAGGGGAGCGAAAAACTGTTTTTT.

The chain links TRBV28 to TRBJ1-2; 8 bases fit TRBD1. The germline gives CDR1 MDHEN, CDR2 SYDVKM. The CDR3 length is 14 residues. V was clipped by 6 bases and J by 4 bases; unmatched bases: 7. CDR3 coding DNA: TGTGCCAGCAGGCCAGGGGGCGCCGGCTATGGCTACACCTTC. Translated, it gives CASRPGGAGYGYTF.

V usage is TRBV5-1 and J usage is TRBJ2-5, with D possibly matching TRBD2 (7 bases). Per the germline V gene, CDR1 is SGHRS and CDR2 is YFSETQ. This CDR3 comprises 16 residues. V was clipped by 0 bases and J by 3 bases, with 15 bases between them. CDR3 region: CASSLVGGAIKETQYF. DNA of the CDR3: TGCGCCAGCAGCTTGGTTGGGGGGGCCATTAAAGAGACCCAGTACTTC.

This clone was detected only once. This rearrangement joins TRBV6-2 or TRBV6-3 to TRBJ2-3, with a possible D match to TRBD2 (5 bases). The CDR3 runs to 16 residues. With 0 bases removed from V and 4 bases from J, the gap between germline ends came to 14 bases. Germline V gives CDR1 MNHEY, CDR2 SVGEGT. CDR3 protein: CASSYSRPAGADTQYF. In DNA, the CDR3 is TGTGCCAGCAGTTACTCGAGGCCAGCCGGGGCAGATACGCAGTATTTT.

The CDR3 DNA follows: TGTGCCAGCAGTTTAGAACAGGTATCCTACGAGCAGTACGTC. It encodes CASSLEQVSYEQYV. The chain carries TRBV27 and TRBJ2-7, with D maybe TRBD1 (5 bases). The germline V and J ends were trimmed by 2 bases and 1 base, with 9 bases remaining between them. Germline CDR1 and CDR2: MNHEY and SMNVEV (reference sequence). The CDR3 runs 14 residues.

The J gene is TRBJ2-5, the V gene TRBV11-2, with 16 bases that match TRBD2. Germline values: CDR1 SGHAT, CDR2 FQNNGV. V was pared by 4 bases and J by 4 bases, with 6 bases of the junction left unmatched. The CDR3 has 17 residues. The DNA for the CDR3 is TGTGCCAGCAGCTCTGGGACTAGCGGGGGGGCCGCAGAGACCCAGTACTTC. It is translated as CASSSGTSGGAAETQYF.

V usage is TRBV5-6 and J usage is TRBJ2-5, with 8 bases fitting TRBD1. The CDR3 loop spans 19 amino acids. J gave up 0 bases and V 3 bases, and 16 bases lay outside the gene matches. Germline V gene data show CDR1 as SGHDT and CDR2 as YYEEEE. CDR3 in DNA: TGTGCCAGCAGCTCCCTGGGGTCAGGGGGCGCGGGGTACCAAGAGACCCAGTACTTC. It yields the protein CASSSLGSGGAGYQETQYF.

This sequence joins TRBV5-1 and TRBJ1-1; TRBD1 matches 11 bases. From germline, CDR1 is SGHRS and CDR2 YFSETQ. This CDR3 has 15 amino acids. The J segment lost 5 bases and the V segment lost 3 bases, leaving 6 bases of the junction unmatched. The CDR3 spells CASSSPGTGGTEAFF. CDR3 coding DNA: TGCGCCAGCAGCTCTCCCGGGACAGGGGGTACTGAAGCTTTCTTT.

This chain links TRBV5-1 with TRBJ2-5; D not resolved. With 1 base removed from V and 4 bases from J, the gap between germline ends came to 11 bases. CDR3 size: 14 residues. Germline lookup yields CDR1 SGHRS and CDR2 YFSETQ. CDR3 amino acids: CASSLRGRGETQYF. The CDR3 coding sequence is TGCGCCAGCAGCTTGCGTGGCCGAGGAGAGACCCAGTACTTC. The full variable domain, with the rest looked up from reference TRBV5-1 and TRBJ2-5, is KAGVTQTPRYLIKTRGQQVTLSCSPISGHRSVSWYQQTPGQGLQFLFEYFSETQRNKGNFPGRFSGRQFSNSRSEMNVSTLELGDSALYLCASSLRGRGETQYFGPGTRLLVL.

The chain employs TRBV10-2 and TRBJ2-5; 8 bases line up with TRBD2. This CDR3 contains 16 residues. V gave up 3 bases and J gave up 4 bases; unmatched junction bases: 10. Germline V lookup: CDR1 WSHSY, CDR2 SAAADI. CDR3 DNA sequence: TGCGCCAGCAGTGACGGTGAACTAGCGGTTGGAGAGACCCAGTACTTC. It is translated as CASSDGELAVGETQYF.

The V and J genes are TRBV27 and TRBJ2-3, with TRBD2 matching over 7 bases. CDR1 is MNHEY, CDR2 SMNVEV, per germline (reference sequence). With V trimmed by 8 bases and J by 7 bases, 9 bases remained unmatched. The CDR3 sequence is 13 residues long. This chain's CDR3 is CASGPGLTYTQYF. CDR3 DNA sequence: TGTGCCAGCGGTCCGGGACTAACGTATACGCAGTATTTT.